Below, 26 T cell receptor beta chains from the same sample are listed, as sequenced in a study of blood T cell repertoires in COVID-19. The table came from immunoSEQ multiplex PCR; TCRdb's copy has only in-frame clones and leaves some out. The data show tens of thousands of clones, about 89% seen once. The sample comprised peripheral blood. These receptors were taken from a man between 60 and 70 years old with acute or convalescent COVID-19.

Written as DNA, the CDR3 is TGTGCCAGCAGGGAGGACAGGGGAAGCGAGCAGTACTTC. Encoded protein: CASREDRGSEQYF. The chain combines TRBV6-5 with TRBJ2-7, with 9 bases fitting TRBD1. The V and J ends lost 6 bases and 6 bases, in that order; junction bases with no gene match: 6. This CDR3 region has 13 residues. CDR1 is MNHEY and CDR2 is SVGAGI in the germline V gene.

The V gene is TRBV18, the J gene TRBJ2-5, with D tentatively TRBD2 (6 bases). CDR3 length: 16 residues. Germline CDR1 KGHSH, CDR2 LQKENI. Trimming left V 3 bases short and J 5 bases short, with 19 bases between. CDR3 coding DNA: TGTGCCAGCTCACCTATTCCGGGAGTTTCGGGGGAGACCCAGTACTTC. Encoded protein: CASSPIPGVSGETQYF.

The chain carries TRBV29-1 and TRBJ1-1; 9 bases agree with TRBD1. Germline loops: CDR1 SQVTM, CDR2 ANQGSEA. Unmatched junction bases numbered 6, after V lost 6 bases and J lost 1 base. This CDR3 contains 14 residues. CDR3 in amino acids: CSVRQGVSNTEAFF. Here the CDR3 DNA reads TGCAGCGTCCGACAGGGGGTTTCGAACACTGAAGCTTTCTTT.

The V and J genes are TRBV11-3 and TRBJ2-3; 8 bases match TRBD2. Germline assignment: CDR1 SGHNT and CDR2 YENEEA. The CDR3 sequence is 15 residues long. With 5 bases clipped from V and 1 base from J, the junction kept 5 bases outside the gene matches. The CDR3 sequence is CASSPGTRGTDTQYF. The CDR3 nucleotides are TGTGCCAGCAGCCCGGGGACTAGGGGCACAGATACGCAGTATTTT.

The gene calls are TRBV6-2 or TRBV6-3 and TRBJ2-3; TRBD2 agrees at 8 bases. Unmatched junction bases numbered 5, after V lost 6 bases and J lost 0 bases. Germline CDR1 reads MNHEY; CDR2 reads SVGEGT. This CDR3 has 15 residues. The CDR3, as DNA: TGTGCCAGCAGCGCGGGGGGCCCTAGCACAGATACGCAGTATTTT. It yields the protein CASSAGGPSTDTQYF.

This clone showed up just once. The CDR3 region has the DNA TGTGCCAGCAGCGTAGACAGGCAGCCGTACTTC. Its protein is CASSVDRQPYF. The J gene is TRBJ2-7, the V gene TRBV7-9; tentatively, D is TRBD1 (6 bases). V was pared by 5 bases and J by 12 bases, with 14 bases between. Germline CDR1 and CDR2: SEHNR and FQNEAQ (reference sequence). The CDR3 loop spans 11 amino acids. Combining the CDR3 with reference TRBV7-9 and TRBJ2-7 gives the whole variable domain DTGVSQNPRHKITKRGQNVTFRCDPISEHNRLYWYRQTLGQGPEFLTYFQNEAQLEKSRLLSDRFSAERPKGSFSTLEIQRTEQGDSAMYLCASSVDRQPYFGPGTRLTVT.

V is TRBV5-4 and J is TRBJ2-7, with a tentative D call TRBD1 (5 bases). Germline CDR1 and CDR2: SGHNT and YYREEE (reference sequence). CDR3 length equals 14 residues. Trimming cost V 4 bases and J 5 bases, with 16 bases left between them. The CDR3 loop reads CASSPGTTRDEQYF. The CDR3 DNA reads TGTGCCAGCAGCCCCGGTACAACCAGGGACGAGCAGTACTTC.

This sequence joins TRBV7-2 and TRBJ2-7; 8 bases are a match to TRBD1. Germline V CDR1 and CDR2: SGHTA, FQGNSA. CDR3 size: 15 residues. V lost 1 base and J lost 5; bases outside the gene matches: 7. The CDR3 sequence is CASSLGVQGVDEQYF. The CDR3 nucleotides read TGTGCCAGCAGCTTAGGAGTACAGGGGGTCGACGAGCAGTACTTC. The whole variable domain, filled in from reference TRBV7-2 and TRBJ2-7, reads GAGVSQSPSNKVTEKGKDVELRCDPISGHTALYWYRQSLGQGLEFLIYFQGNSAPDKSGLPSDRFSAERTGGSVSTLTIQRTQQEDSAVYLCASSLGVQGVDEQYFGPGTRLTVT.

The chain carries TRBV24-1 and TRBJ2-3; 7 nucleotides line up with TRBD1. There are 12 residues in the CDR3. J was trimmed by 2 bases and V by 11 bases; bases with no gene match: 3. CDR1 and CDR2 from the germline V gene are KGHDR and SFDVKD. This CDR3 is CAIGTDTDTQYF. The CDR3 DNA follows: TGTGCCATCGGGACAGACACAGATACGCAGTATTTT.

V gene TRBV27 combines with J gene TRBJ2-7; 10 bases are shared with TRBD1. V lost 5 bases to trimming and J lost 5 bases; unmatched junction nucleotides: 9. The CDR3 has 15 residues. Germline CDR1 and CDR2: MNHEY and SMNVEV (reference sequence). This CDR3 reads CASSRVRDRGHEQYF. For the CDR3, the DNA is TGTGCCAGCAGTCGGGTTCGGGACAGGGGTCACGAGCAGTACTTC.

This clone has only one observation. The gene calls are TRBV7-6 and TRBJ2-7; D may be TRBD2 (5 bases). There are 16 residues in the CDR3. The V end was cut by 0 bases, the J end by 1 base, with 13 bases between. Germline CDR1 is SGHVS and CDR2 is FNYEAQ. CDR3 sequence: CASSLAPGMGSYEQYF. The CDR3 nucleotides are TGTGCCAGCAGCTTAGCGCCGGGAATGGGATCCTACGAGCAGTACTTC.

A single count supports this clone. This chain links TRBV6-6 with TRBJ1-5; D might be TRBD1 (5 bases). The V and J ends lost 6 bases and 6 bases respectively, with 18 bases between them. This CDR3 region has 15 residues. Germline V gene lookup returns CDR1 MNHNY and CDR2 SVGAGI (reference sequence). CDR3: CASRTRAGMGQPQHF. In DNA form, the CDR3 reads TGTGCCAGCAGAACCCGCGCAGGGATGGGTCAGCCCCAGCATTTT.

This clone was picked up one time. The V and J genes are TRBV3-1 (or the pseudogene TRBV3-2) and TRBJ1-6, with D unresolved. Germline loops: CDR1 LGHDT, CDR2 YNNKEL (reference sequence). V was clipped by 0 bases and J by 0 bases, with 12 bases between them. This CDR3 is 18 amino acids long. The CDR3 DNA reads TGTGCCAGCAGCCAAGAAAGGAGGTTCGCCTCCTATAATTCACCCCTCCACTTT. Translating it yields CASSQERRFASYNSPLHF.

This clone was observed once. CDR3 DNA sequence: TGTGCCAGCAGTTCTGGGACAGGATTAGGCTATGGCTACACCTTC. This codes for CASSSGTGLGYGYTF. The V gene is TRBV28, the J gene TRBJ1-2; TRBD1 matches 8 bases. Germline V CDR1 and CDR2: MDHEN, SYDVKM. The CDR3 consists of 15 residues. The V segment lost 4 bases and the J segment 4 bases; nucleotides outside the gene matches: 8.

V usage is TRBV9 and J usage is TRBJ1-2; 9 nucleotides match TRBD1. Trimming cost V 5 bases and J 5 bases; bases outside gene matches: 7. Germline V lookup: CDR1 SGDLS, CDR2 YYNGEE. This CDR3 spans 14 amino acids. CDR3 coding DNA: TGTGCCAGCAGGAGAACAGGGGGCGGATATGGCTACACCTTC. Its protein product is CASRRTGGGYGYTF.

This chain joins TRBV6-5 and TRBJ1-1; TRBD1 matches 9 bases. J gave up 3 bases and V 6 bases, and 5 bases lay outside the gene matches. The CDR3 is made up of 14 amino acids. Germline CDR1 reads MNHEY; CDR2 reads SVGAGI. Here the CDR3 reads CASRGWDRDTEAFF. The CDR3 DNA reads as TGTGCCAGCAGGGGCTGGGACAGGGACACTGAAGCTTTCTTT.

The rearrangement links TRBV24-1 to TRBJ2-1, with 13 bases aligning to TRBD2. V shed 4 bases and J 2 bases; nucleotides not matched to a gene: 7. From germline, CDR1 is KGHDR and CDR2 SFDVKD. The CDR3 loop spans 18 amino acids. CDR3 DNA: TGTGCCACCAGTGACTTCGGACTAGCGGGGGCGACCTACAATGAGCAGTTCTTC. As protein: CATSDFGLAGATYNEQFF.

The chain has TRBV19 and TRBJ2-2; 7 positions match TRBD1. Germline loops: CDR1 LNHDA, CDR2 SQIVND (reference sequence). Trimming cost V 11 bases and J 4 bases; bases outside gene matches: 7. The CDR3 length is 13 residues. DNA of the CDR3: TGTGCCGGATCGGACAGGTCCACCGGGGAGCTGTTTTTT. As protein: CAGSDRSTGELFF.

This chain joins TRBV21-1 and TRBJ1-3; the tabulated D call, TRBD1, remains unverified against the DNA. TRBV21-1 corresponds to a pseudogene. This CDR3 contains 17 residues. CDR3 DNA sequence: TGTGCCAGCAGCATTCCCGGGACAGAATGCTCTGGAAACACCATATATTTT. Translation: CASSIPGTECSGNTIYF.

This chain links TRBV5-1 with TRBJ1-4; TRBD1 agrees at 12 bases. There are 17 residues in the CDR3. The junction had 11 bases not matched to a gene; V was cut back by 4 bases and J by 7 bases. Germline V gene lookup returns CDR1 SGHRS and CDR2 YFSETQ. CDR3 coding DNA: TGCGCCAGCAGCCACTCCGGGACAGGGGGCGTAGGTGAAAAACTGTTTTTT. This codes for CASSHSGTGGVGEKLFF.

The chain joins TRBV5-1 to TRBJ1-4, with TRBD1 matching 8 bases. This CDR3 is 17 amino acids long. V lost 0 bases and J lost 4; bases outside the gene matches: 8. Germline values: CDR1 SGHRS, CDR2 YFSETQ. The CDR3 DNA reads TGCGCCAGCAGCTTGGGGGGGACAGGTTCTATTAATGAAAAACTGTTTTTT. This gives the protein CASSLGGTGSINEKLFF.

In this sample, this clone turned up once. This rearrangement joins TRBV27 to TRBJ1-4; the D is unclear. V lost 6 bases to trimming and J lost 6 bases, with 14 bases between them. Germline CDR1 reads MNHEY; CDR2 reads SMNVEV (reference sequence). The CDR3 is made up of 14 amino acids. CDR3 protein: CASRLAIRDEKLFF. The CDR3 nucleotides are TGTGCCAGCAGACTCGCTATTAGAGATGAAAAACTGTTTTTT.

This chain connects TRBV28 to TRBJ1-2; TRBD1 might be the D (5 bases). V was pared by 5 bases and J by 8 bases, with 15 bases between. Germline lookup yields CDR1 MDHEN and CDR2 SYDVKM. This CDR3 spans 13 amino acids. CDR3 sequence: CASSLREEWGYTF. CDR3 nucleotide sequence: TGTGCCAGCAGTCTCAGGGAGGAATGGGGCTACACCTTC.

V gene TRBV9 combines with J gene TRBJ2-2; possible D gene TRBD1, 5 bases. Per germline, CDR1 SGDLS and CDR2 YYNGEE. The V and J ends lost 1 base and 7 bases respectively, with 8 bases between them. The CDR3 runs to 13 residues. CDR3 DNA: TGTGCCAGCAGCGTATGGGGCGGCGGGGAGCTGTTTTTT. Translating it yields CASSVWGGGELFF.

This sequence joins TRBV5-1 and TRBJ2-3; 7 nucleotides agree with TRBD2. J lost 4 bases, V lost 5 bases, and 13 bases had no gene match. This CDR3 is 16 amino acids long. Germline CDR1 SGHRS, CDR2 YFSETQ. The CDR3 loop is CASSNGDGGGADTQYF. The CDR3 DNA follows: TGCGCCAGCAGTAACGGGGACGGCGGGGGAGCAGATACGCAGTATTTT.

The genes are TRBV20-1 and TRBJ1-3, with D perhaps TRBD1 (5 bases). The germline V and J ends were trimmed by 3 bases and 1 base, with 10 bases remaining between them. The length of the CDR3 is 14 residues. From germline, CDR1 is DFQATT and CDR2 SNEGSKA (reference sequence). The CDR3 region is CSASRRASGNTIYF. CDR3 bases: TGCAGTGCTAGTCGCAGGGCATCTGGAAACACCATATATTTT.